These 28 T cell receptor beta chains came from one sample sequenced in a study of blood T cell repertoires in COVID-19. Using immunoSEQ multiplex PCR, the repertoire was profiled, and TCRdb retains in-frame clones only, with some absent. The table lists about 140,000 clones, around 84% of them singletons. Sequenced sample: peripheral blood. The source of these receptors is a human donor in a cohort sampled during active COVID-19.

The chain employs TRBV18 and TRBJ2-1; 7 nucleotides match TRBD2. V shed 5 bases, J shed 4 bases, and the junction held 8 bases outside the gene matches. Germline V gene lookup returns CDR1 KGHSH and CDR2 LQKENI. CDR3 length: 15 amino acids. The CDR3 DNA reads as TGTGCCAGCTCATCGAGCGGGAACCTTTACAATGAGCAGTTCTTC. This sequence encodes CASSSSGNLYNEQFF.

This clone was seen more than once but under ten times. The V and J genes are TRBV30 and TRBJ1-4; 8 nucleotides line up with TRBD1. The length of the CDR3 is 15 residues. V trimming: 1 base; J trimming: 1 base; junction bases outside the gene matches: 2. From germline, CDR1 is GTSNPN and CDR2 SVGIG (reference sequence). CDR3 nucleotide sequence: TGTGCCTGGAGTGGCGACAGGGGAACTAATGAAAAACTGTTTTTT. Translated: CAWSGDRGTNEKLFF.

The table lists this clone with a few counts. The chain has TRBV7-6 and TRBJ2-7; D possibly corresponds to TRBD2 (5 bases). CDR1 is SGHVS, CDR2 FNYEAQ, per germline. This CDR3 contains 13 residues. V dropped 5 bases and J dropped 4 bases, with 12 bases sitting between them. The CDR3 DNA is TGTGCCAGCAGCCACGGAGGAGAGTACGAGCAGTACTTC. It codes for CASSHGGEYEQYF.

The rearrangement links TRBV6-5 to TRBJ2-7; possible D gene TRBD2, 5 bases. Germline CDR1 and CDR2: MNHEY and SVGAGI. V was shortened by 8 bases and J by 2 bases, with 16 bases between the two germline ends. This CDR3 has 14 amino acids. The CDR3 here is CASGSDGVPYEQYF. The DNA for the CDR3 is TGTGCCAGCGGCTCCGACGGGGTCCCCTACGAGCAGTACTTC.

J is TRBJ2-5 and V is TRBV11-2, with TRBD1 matching over 9 bases. The germline V gene has CDR1 SGHAT and CDR2 FQNNGV. The V gene end was trimmed by 0 bases and the J gene end by 1 base; junction bases not matched to a gene: 9. The CDR3 has 18 amino acids. The CDR3 loop reads CASSLDSRGQGPQETQYF. DNA for the CDR3: TGTGCCAGCAGCTTAGATTCTAGGGGACAGGGACCCCAAGAGACCCAGTACTTC.

V is TRBV7-9 and J is TRBJ1-2; possibly TRBD1 for D (6 bases). CDR3 size: 16 residues. V lost 4 bases, J lost 3 bases, and 18 bases lay in between. Germline CDR1 SEHNR, CDR2 FQNEAQ (reference sequence). The CDR3 DNA reads as TGTGCCAGCAGCTCCCCCTCTACAGGGATATACTATGGCTACACCTTC. Encoded protein: CASSSPSTGIYYGYTF.

The rearrangement joins TRBV21-1 to TRBJ1-1; TRBD1 is taken as the D call from the table, unchecked against the DNA. TRBV21-1 is designated a pseudogene. CDR3 length: 15 residues. CDR3 loop: CASSKSDNSNTEAFF. CDR3 nucleotide sequence: TGTGCCAGCAGCAAATCAGACAACTCGAACACTGAAGCTTTCTTT.

This clone was picked up one time. The CDR3 coding sequence is TGCGCCAGCAGCCCAGGGGCCGGGGCACTCGTCGAGCAGTACTTC. Its protein product is CASSPGAGALVEQYF. The chain joins TRBV4-1 to TRBJ2-7, with a possible D match to TRBD1 (6 bases). V gave up 4 bases and J gave up 6 bases, with 19 bases separating them. Germline values: CDR1 MGHRA, CDR2 YSYEKL. This CDR3 is 15 amino acids long.

The rearrangement uses TRBV28 and TRBJ1-6, with 8 bases lining up with TRBD1. CDR1 is MDHEN, CDR2 SYDVKM, per germline. The CDR3 consists of 16 residues. V shed 5 bases and J 7 bases; nucleotides not matched to a gene: 10. CDR3 residues: CASSHPGQGRNSPLHF. The CDR3 DNA is TGTGCCAGCAGTCATCCCGGACAGGGTCGGAATTCACCCCTCCACTTT.

The chain joins TRBV19 to TRBJ2-7, with 14 bases matching TRBD2. CDR1 and CDR2 (germline): LNHDA, SQIVND (reference sequence). The CDR3 covers 19 residues. V lost 2 bases to trimming and J lost 0 bases; unmatched junction nucleotides: 9. The CDR3 DNA is TGTGCCAGTAGTATACACGGGACTAGCGGGAGTTCCTCCTCCTACGAGCAGTACTTC. Its protein product is CASSIHGTSGSSSSYEQYF.

The chain recombines TRBV7-3 with TRBJ2-1; 10 positions agree with TRBD2. Germline assignment: CDR1 SGHTA and CDR2 FQGTGA. There are 15 residues in the CDR3. With 4 bases clipped from V and 4 bases from J, the junction kept 4 bases outside the gene matches. The CDR3 nucleotides are TGTGCCAGCAGCTCCCAGCGGGGGGGGTACAATGAGCAGTTCTTC. Protein: CASSSQRGGYNEQFF. Full variable domain (remainder filled in from reference TRBV7-3 and TRBJ2-1): GAGVSQTPSNKVTEKGKYVELRCDPISGHTALYWYRQSLGQGPEFLIYFQGTGAADDSGLPNDRFFAVRPEGSVSTLKIQRTERGDSAVYLCASSSQRGGYNEQFFGPGTRLTVL.

The J gene is TRBJ1-2, the V gene TRBV28, with a possible D match to TRBD1 (6 bases). The CDR3 extends over 14 amino acids. V lost 1 base to trimming and J lost 6 bases, with 12 bases between them. CDR1 and CDR2 (germline): MDHEN, SYDVKM. The CDR3 region is CASSLFGGANGYTF. The CDR3 nucleotides are TGTGCCAGCAGTTTATTTGGGGGGGCCAATGGCTACACCTTC.

The chain is built from TRBV5-6 and TRBJ1-6; the match to TRBD1 covers 7 bases. The CDR3 has 14 residues. V lost 4 bases to trimming and J lost 6 bases; unmatched junction nucleotides: 4. Germline V gene lookup returns CDR1 SGHDT and CDR2 YYEEEE. The DNA for the CDR3 is TGTGCCAGCAGCCCAGGGACAGCTAATTCACCCCTCCACTTT. Translating it yields CASSPGTANSPLHF.

The V gene is TRBV27, the J gene TRBJ2-1, with a tentative D call TRBD1 (5 bases). With 5 bases removed from V and 6 bases from J, the gap between germline ends came to 17 bases. Germline V lookup: CDR1 MNHEY, CDR2 SMNVEV (reference sequence). This CDR3 has 15 amino acids. The CDR3 reads CASSGQGLLSNEQFF. CDR3 DNA: TGTGCCAGCAGTGGCCAGGGATTATTAAGCAATGAGCAGTTCTTC.

J is TRBJ2-7 and V is TRBV19, with 10 nucleotides matching TRBD1. Germline values: CDR1 LNHDA, CDR2 SQIVND (reference sequence). The CDR3 runs 15 residues. Germline trimming cut 4 bases from V and 0 bases from J; bases unmatched to any gene: 3. This chain's CDR3 is CASSKGQGPSYEQYF. CDR3 nucleotide sequence: TGTGCCAGTAGTAAGGGACAGGGGCCCTCCTACGAGCAGTACTTC.

This chain joins TRBV6-5 and TRBJ2-5, with 7 bases fitting TRBD2. J lost 1 base, V lost 6 bases, and 8 bases had no gene match. CDR3 length: 15 residues. Germline loops: CDR1 MNHEY, CDR2 SVGAGI. The chain's CDR3 is CASSPGTIVQETQYF. The CDR3 DNA follows: TGTGCCAGCAGCCCCGGGACTATAGTCCAAGAGACCCAGTACTTC.

V usage is TRBV7-8 and J usage is TRBJ2-7; 9 bases match TRBD1. V trimming: 5 bases; J trimming: 4 bases; junction bases outside the gene matches: 9. Germline CDR1 is SGHVS and CDR2 is FQNEAQ. This CDR3 spans 15 amino acids. CDR3 residues: CASSPSGTGKYEQYF. CDR3 coding DNA: TGTGCCAGCAGCCCCAGTGGGACAGGGAAGTACGAGCAGTACTTC.

The rearrangement links TRBV15 to TRBJ2-5; weak D call: TRBD1 (6 bases). V dropped 3 bases and J dropped 5 bases, with 16 bases sitting between them. The V gene's germline CDR1 is LNHNV and CDR2 YYDKDF (reference sequence). There are 15 residues in the CDR3. The chain's CDR3 is CATSREQGRWETQYF. The CDR3 DNA reads TGTGCCACCAGCAGGGAACAGGGCAGGTGGGAGACCCAGTACTTC.

This chain uses TRBV28 with TRBJ1-4; D unclear. Trimming took off 11 bases at V and 2 bases at J, with 21 bases between the two ends. The CDR3 is made up of 16 amino acids. CDR1 and CDR2 from the germline V gene are MDHEN and SYDVKM. The CDR3 DNA follows: TGTGCCGTTCGGGGAGGGAGTGAAGGCACTAATGAAAAACTGTTTTTT. This encodes CAVRGGSEGTNEKLFF.

CDR3 region: CASTLSWTGARGYTF. The CDR3 DNA is TGTGCCAGCACTCTGAGTTGGACAGGGGCTCGGGGCTACACCTTC. This chain uses TRBV2 with TRBJ1-2, with 9 bases identical to TRBD1. The CDR3 runs 15 residues. The J segment lost 8 bases and the V segment lost 7 bases, leaving 14 bases of the junction unmatched. The germline V gene encodes CDR1 SNHLY and CDR2 FYNNEI.

This clone occurred a few times. The junction shows a germline mismatch at one end, possibly a read error. The chain joins TRBV7-7 to TRBJ2-3, with TRBD2 matching over 11 bases. The CDR3 contains 18 residues. Germline V gene sequence: CDR1 SSHAT, CDR2 FNYEAQ (reference sequence). CDR3 protein: CASSPFSSSGGNTDTQYF. CDR3 DNA sequence: TGTGCTAGCAGCCCTTTCAGCTCTAGCGGGGGGAACACAGATACGCAGTATTTT. Complete variable domain (other parts from reference TRBV7-7 and TRBJ2-3): GAGVSQSPRYKVTKRGQDVTLRCDPISSHATLYWYQQALGQGPEFLTYFNYEAQPDKSGLPSDRFSAERPEGSISTLTIQRTEQRDSAMYRCASSPFSSSGGNTDTQYFGPGTRLTVL.

This clone was recorded once. The rearrangement joins TRBV28 to TRBJ1-3; D not certain. V lost 4 bases to trimming and J lost 2 bases, with 9 bases between them. CDR1 and CDR2 from the germline V gene are MDHEN and SYDVKM. The CDR3 sequence is 14 residues long. The CDR3 DNA is TGTGCCAGCAGTTCGGAGACTGCTGGAAACACCATATATTTT. It translates to CASSSETAGNTIYF.

V gene TRBV9 combines with J gene TRBJ2-7; 7 bases fit TRBD1. The junction had 6 bases not matched to a gene; V was cut back by 4 bases and J by 2 bases. The V gene's germline CDR1 is SGDLS and CDR2 YYNGEE. This CDR3 spans 14 amino acids. The CDR3 loop reads CASSTQGDPYEQYF. DNA of the CDR3: TGTGCCAGCAGCACCCAGGGGGACCCCTACGAGCAGTACTTC.

This chain joins TRBV7-3 and TRBJ2-1; D might be TRBD1 (5 bases). The germline V and J ends were trimmed by 5 bases and 2 bases, with 13 bases remaining between them. Germline V CDR1 and CDR2: SGHTA, FQGTGA. The CDR3 has 15 amino acids. The CDR3 loop is CASSRSRTTYNEQFF. The CDR3 region has the DNA TGTGCCAGCAGCCGTTCCCGGACAACCTACAATGAGCAGTTCTTC.

This chain connects TRBV11-1 to TRBJ2-5; 8 bases align to TRBD2. After removal of 4 bases from V and 3 bases from J, the junction contained 10 bases not matched to a gene. The CDR3 is 16 residues long. Germline-derived CDR1 and CDR2 are SGHAT and FQDESV (reference sequence). The CDR3, as DNA: TGTGCCAGCAGCTCCGGGAGCGGGGGCAATAAAGAGACCCAGTACTTC. It is translated as CASSSGSGGNKETQYF.

The J gene is TRBJ1-4, the V gene TRBV7-9; D gene uncertain. The CDR3 totals 15 residues. Per the germline V gene, CDR1 is SEHNR and CDR2 is FQNEAQ (reference sequence). V was trimmed by 3 bases and J by 0 bases, leaving 8 bases between them. The CDR3 loop is CASSFRLSTNEKLFF. In nucleotides, the CDR3 is TGTGCCAGCAGCTTTCGGTTATCAACTAATGAAAAACTGTTTTTT.

J is TRBJ2-7 and V is TRBV6-5; TRBD1 matches 7 bases. CDR1 MNHEY and CDR2 SVGAGI come from the germline V gene. This CDR3 contains 15 residues. V gave up 6 bases and J gave up 5 bases; unmatched junction bases: 13. The CDR3 sequence: CASRATGSHPDEQYF. The CDR3 DNA sequence: TGTGCCAGCAGGGCGACAGGGTCCCATCCTGACGAGCAGTACTTC.

The chain uses TRBV19 and TRBJ2-6, with 7 bases identical to TRBD1. The CDR3 contains 18 residues. V dropped 6 bases and J dropped 0; count of bases not matched to a gene: 11. Per germline, CDR1 LNHDA and CDR2 SQIVND (reference sequence). The CDR3: CASSRQGGTYSGANVLTF. The DNA of the CDR3 is TGTGCCAGTAGCCGACAAGGGGGCACCTACTCTGGGGCCAACGTCCTGACTTTC.